The 12 T cell receptor beta chains below were found in one sample sequenced in a study of blood T cells in healthy people across ages. A second PCR of 7 to 11 cycles used a sample-barcoded 5' primer and a J-beta primer mix. TCRdb re-called the 5' RACE reads through MiXCR, storing one row per CDR3 protein. This sample has 650,000 to 950,000 distinct CDR3 sequences; 40% to 50% occur once, and the top ten carry approximately 19%. Sequencing input: blood. The source is a man aged 55 to 70 in good health.

The rearrangement joins TRBV3-1 to TRBJ2-1, with 8 bases fitting TRBD2. Germline V lookup: CDR1 LGHDT, CDR2 YNNKEL (reference sequence). The CDR3 loop spans 14 amino acids. After removal of 2 bases from V and 7 bases from J, the junction contained 4 bases not matched to a gene. CDR3 bases: TGTGCCAGCAGCCAAATCACTAGCGGAAATGAGCAGTTCTTC. Protein sequence: CASSQITSGNEQFF.

This clonotype was seen at least ten times. The chain combines TRBV4-3 with TRBJ2-3, with TRBD2 identical over 8 bases. CDR1 LGHNA and CDR2 YSLEER come from the germline V gene. V trimming: 4 bases; J trimming: 4 bases; junction bases outside the gene matches: 7. CDR3 size: 15 residues. The CDR3 spells CASSLTGGAADTQYF. The CDR3 bases are TGCGCCAGCAGCCTTACCGGGGGGGCCGCAGATACGCAGTATTTT.

In its sample, this clonotype was seen many times. V and J are TRBV29-1 and TRBJ1-1; the D is unclear. CDR3 length equals 12 residues. V was shortened by 4 bases and J by 4 bases, with 10 bases between the two germline ends. The germline V gene has CDR1 SQVTM and CDR2 ANQGSEA. The CDR3 loop reads CSVVKSGTEAFF. The CDR3, as DNA: TGCAGCGTTGTCAAGTCCGGCACTGAAGCTTTCTTT. The variable domain in full, completed from reference TRBV29-1 and TRBJ1-1, reads SAVISQKPSRDICQRGTSLTIQCQVDSQVTMMFWYRQQPGQSLTLIATANQGSEATYESGFVIDKFPISRPNLTFSTLTVSNMSPEDSSIYLCSVVKSGTEAFFGQGTRLTVV.

A few counts support this clonotype. The chain employs TRBV20-1 and TRBJ2-3; maybe TRBD1 (5 bases). V was clipped by 6 bases and J by 5 bases, with 21 bases between them. The CDR3 runs 15 residues. Germline values: CDR1 DFQATT, CDR2 SNEGSKA (reference sequence). The CDR3 DNA reads TGCAGTGCCACTCGCCTGGGGCAGGGAAAAGATACGCAGTATTTT. Its protein product is CSATRLGQGKDTQYF.

The genes are TRBV7-8 and TRBJ1-4, with a weak D call TRBD1 (6 bases). The germline CDR1 and CDR2 sequences are SGHVS and FQNEAQ. V lost 8 bases to trimming and J lost 5 bases, with 18 bases between them. The CDR3 runs to 15 residues. As DNA, the CDR3 is TGTGCCAGCTACCCAAGGGGGTTCGGAAATGAAAAACTGTTTTTT. It translates to CASYPRGFGNEKLFF.

V usage is TRBV10-3 and J usage is TRBJ2-5, with D hard to call. The germline gives CDR1 ENHRY, CDR2 SYGVKD. The CDR3 is 13 amino acids. Trimming stripped 4 bases from V and 3 bases from J, with 9 bases between. As DNA, the CDR3 is TGTGCCATCAGTGGGGGAAGCAAAGAGACCCAGTACTTC. This gives the protein CAISGGSKETQYF.

The chain joins TRBV15 to TRBJ2-5, with D perhaps TRBD2 (5 bases). The DNA end lines up better with TRBJ2-7; the J call may be wrong. Germline values: CDR1 LNHNV, CDR2 YYDKDF (reference sequence). The CDR3 is 14 amino acids. The CDR3 region has the DNA TGTGCCACCAGCAGAGATGCCGGGGTCAGCGAGCAGTACTTC. It specifies CATSRDAGVSEQYF.

J is TRBJ2-3 and V is TRBV20-1; TRBD1 agrees at 10 bases. The CDR3 is made up of 14 amino acids. Germline values: CDR1 DFQATT, CDR2 SNEGSKA (reference sequence). Trimming took 6 bases from V and 5 from J; bases not matched to a gene: 8. CDR3: CSADRQGAGDTQYF. CDR3 DNA: TGCAGTGCCGACCGACAGGGGGCAGGAGATACGCAGTATTTT.

The genes are TRBV14 and TRBJ2-3; 13 positions agree with TRBD2. The J segment lost 3 bases and the V segment lost 5 bases, leaving 8 bases of the junction unmatched. CDR3 length equals 17 residues. The germline gives CDR1 SGHDN, CDR2 FVKESK. The CDR3: CASSDWTSGGATDTQYF. CDR3 DNA sequence: TGTGCCAGCAGCGACTGGACTAGCGGGGGAGCAACAGATACGCAGTATTTT. The full variable domain, in which reference TRBV14 and TRBJ2-3 provide the parts outside the CDR3, is EAGVTQFPSHSVIEKGQTVTLRCDPISGHDNLYWYRRVMGKEIKFLLHFVKESKQDESGMPNNRFLAERTGGTYSTLKVQPAELEDSGVYFCASSDWTSGGATDTQYFGPGTRLTVL.

This clonotype was seen only a few times. The rearrangement joins TRBV4-3 to TRBJ1-2, with 8 nucleotides matching TRBD1. V gave up 4 bases and J gave up 3 bases; unmatched junction bases: 10. The CDR3 extends over 16 amino acids. Per the germline V gene, CDR1 is LGHNA and CDR2 is YSLEER. The CDR3 region is CASSPYPGQGHYGYTF. CDR3 sequence (DNA): TGCGCCAGCAGCCCCTACCCCGGACAGGGACACTATGGCTACACCTTC.

Remarks on this clonotype: At one end the junction does not follow the germline gene, possibly because of a read error. The J gene is TRBJ2-7, the V gene TRBV15; maybe TRBD1 (6 bases). Germline V CDR1 and CDR2: LNHNV, YYDKDF (reference sequence). The CDR3 has 19 amino acids. CDR3 loop: CATSRIQKLGGRSSFEQYF. The CDR3 DNA is TGTGCCACCAGCAGAATCCAAAAGCTAGGGGGACGGAGCTCCTTCGAGCAGTACTTC.

V and J are TRBV13 and TRBJ1-2, with unresolved D. V shed 0 bases and J shed 8 bases, with 10 bases lying between them. This CDR3 is built from 13 residues. The germline gives CDR1 PRHDT, CDR2 FYEKMQ (reference sequence). CDR3 DNA: TGTGCCAGCAGCTTAGGCCCGGCGGAAGGCTACACCTTC. Amino acids: CASSLGPAEGYTF. The entire variable domain, with the rest obtained from reference TRBV13 and TRBJ1-2, is as follows: AAGVIQSPRHLIKEKRETATLKCYPIPRHDTVYWYQQGPGQDPQFLISFYEKMQSDKGSIPDRFSAQQFSDYHSELNMSSLELGDSALYFCASSLGPAEGYTFGSGTRLTVV.